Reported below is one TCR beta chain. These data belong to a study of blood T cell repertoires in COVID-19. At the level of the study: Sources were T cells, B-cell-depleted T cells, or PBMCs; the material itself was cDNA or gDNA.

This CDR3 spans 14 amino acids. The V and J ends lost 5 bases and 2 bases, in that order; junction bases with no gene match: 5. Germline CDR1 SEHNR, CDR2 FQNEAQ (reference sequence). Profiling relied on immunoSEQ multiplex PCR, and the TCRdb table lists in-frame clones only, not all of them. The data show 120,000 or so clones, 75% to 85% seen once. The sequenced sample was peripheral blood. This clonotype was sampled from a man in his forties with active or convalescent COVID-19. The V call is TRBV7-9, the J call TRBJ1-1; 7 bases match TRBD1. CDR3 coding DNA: TGTGCCAGCAGCACCGACAGGGTCAACACTGAAGCTTTCTTT. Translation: CASSTDRVNTEAFF.